This is a list of T cell receptor beta chains from one sample in a study of siplizumab effects on memory and regulatory T cells. Using immunoSEQ multiplex PCR, the repertoire was profiled, and TCRdb retains in-frame clones only, with some absent. In the table there are fewer than 85,000 clones, about nine tenths of which are singletons. Material: Tregs sorted from blood. Every receptor here comes from a human donor in good health. The CDR3 runs from the conserved cysteine through the conserved F or W. The D gene is left open where the match is weak. Size values are once, few and many counts, or a class for expanded clones, and some rows have none.

TRBV19	TRBJ2-2	-	-	TGTGCCAGTAGTATAGGTAGCTTGAAAATCCCCGGGGAGCTGTTTTTT	CASSIGSLKIPGELFF
TRBV28	TRBJ1-5	few	-	TGTGCCAGCAGTCTGGACAGCAATCAGCCCCAGCATTTT	CASSLDSNQPQHF
TRBV28	TRBJ1-4	-	TRBD1	TGTGCCAGCAGCTTCGGCGGGACAGGGTGGAGAAAACTGTTTTTT	CASSFGGTGWRKLFF
TRBV7-2	TRBJ1-3	-	-	TGTGCCAGCAGCCAGCTCAGGGTCGGAAACACCATATATTTT	CASSQLRVGNTIYF
TRBV28	TRBJ1-2	few	TRBD1	TGTGCCAGCAGACTGGGACAGTACTATGGCTACACCTTC	CASRLGQYYGYTF
TRBV10-2	TRBJ1-2	-	-	TGCGCCAGCAGTGAGGACCTTAACAACTATGGCTACACCTTC	CASSEDLNNYGYTF
TRBV4-1	TRBJ2-1	-	-	TGCGCCAGCAGCCAATACAGGGACAATGAGCAGTTCTTC	CASSQYRDNEQFF
TRBV5-8	TRBJ2-1	-	TRBD2	TGTGCCAGCAGGCTGAGAGCGGGGGCGCGCCCTGAGCAGTTCTTC	CASRLRAGARPEQFF
TRBV9	TRBJ2-5	-	TRBD1	TGTGCCAGCAGCGTCGGCAGGGGGTGGGAGACCCAGTACTTC	CASSVGRGWETQYF
TRBV19	TRBJ1-2	-	-	TGTGCCAGTAGTATAGGCCCAGGCCGCGTTAACTATGGCTACACCTTC	CASSIGPGRVNYGYTF
TRBV6-1	TRBJ1-2	-	-	TGTGCCAGCGATATGGACAGCTATGGCTACACCTTC	CASDMDSYGYTF
TRBV28	TRBJ2-7	once	-	TGTGCCAGCAGTTTAGGGGGCCTCTACGAGCAGTACTTC	CASSLGGLYEQYF
TRBV20-1	TRBJ2-1	-	-	TGCAGTGCTAGAGATTGGGGTGAGCAGTTCTTC	CSARDWGEQFF
TRBV5-4	TRBJ2-6	few	-	TGTGCCAGCAGCTTGGTATGGGGATCTGGGGCCAACGTCCTGACTTTC	CASSLVWGSGANVLTF
TRBV11-2	TRBJ2-7	once	-	TGTGCCAGCAGCCCCGTCCTCCCGCCGGGCGAGCAGTACTTC	CASSPVLPPGEQYF
TRBV15	TRBJ2-3	-	TRBD2	TGTGCCATCAAGAGGACTAGCGGGGGAGGGGGCACAGATACGCAGTATTTT	CAIKRTSGGGGTDTQYF
TRBV9	TRBJ1-6	-	-	TGTGCCAGCAGCGTAGGGGGGTCTCCGGCCCTCCACTTT	CASSVGGSPALHF
TRBV7-3	TRBJ2-1	-	TRBD1	TGTGCCAGCAGCTTATCGCAGGGGGCCCACAATGAGCAGTTCTTC	CASSLSQGAHNEQFF
TRBV18	TRBJ1-2	-	-	TGTGCCAGCTCACCCCCGGCCCCAGATGTTAGGGGCTATGGCTACACCTTC	CASSPPAPDVRGYGYTF
TRBV30	TRBJ1-6	once	-	TGTGCCGGCCGGGGATACGTTAATTCACCCCTCCACTTT	CAGRGYVNSPLHF
TRBV5-4	TRBJ2-3	few	-	TGTGCCAGCAGCTTGGCAGACACAGATACGCAGTATTTT	CASSLADTDTQYF
TRBV27	TRBJ2-6	-	-	TGTGCCAGCAGTTTCGCCGGGGGCGCTGGGGCCAACGTCCTGACTTTC	CASSFAGGAGANVLTF
TRBV5-1	TRBJ2-1	-	-	TGCGCCAGCAGCCCGGACAGCAATGAGCAGTTCTTC	CASSPDSNEQFF
TRBV5-4	TRBJ2-1	-	TRBD1	TGTGCCAGCAGCTTGAACAGGGGGATTGGGTCCTACAATGAGCAGTTCTTC	CASSLNRGIGSYNEQFF
TRBV5-1	TRBJ2-5	-	-	TGCGCCAGCAGCTTGCGGGGGTTCCAAGAGACCCAGTACTTC	CASSLRGFQETQYF
TRBV27	TRBJ2-1	-	-	TGTGCCAGCAGTTCCCGCAAGATTGCTGAGCAGTTCTTC	CASSSRKIAEQFF
TRBV5-1	TRBJ2-5	-	-	TGCGCCAGCACCTCGACACCGAGGCAAGAGACCCAGTACTTC	CASTSTPRQETQYF
TRBV2	TRBJ1-1	few	-	TGTGCCAGCATTAAACAGGGCCCCACTGAAGCTTTCTTT	CASIKQGPTEAFF
TRBV21-1	TRBJ1-1	-	-	TGTGCCAGCAGCATGAAAGGAATGACTGAAGCTTTCTTT	CASSMKGMTEAFF